What follows is one T cell receptor (beta chain) and its context. The antigen remains unidentified. Using immunoSEQ multiplex PCR, the repertoire was profiled, and TCRdb retains in-frame clones only, with some absent. The table shows 90,000 to 150,000 clones, with more than 85% occurring only once. The data originate from a study of T cell responses to AZD1222 COVID-19 vaccine. Study summary: Doses given second, at about 4 or about 12 weeks, were pooled. Overall study findings and caveats: Clonal diversity may have been underestimated, and the donors were mostly white British, with more females than males. Seropositive AZD1222 recipients at baseline numbered only five or six.

Deletions cut 3 bases from V and 1 base from J, with 13 bases between. This CDR3 has 15 amino acids. The germline gives CDR1 SGHRS, CDR2 YFSETQ. The specimen comprised peripheral blood, sampled on day 0 of AZD1222 vaccination. This sequence originates from an adult in good health. The rearrangement uses TRBV5-1 and TRBJ1-1; no reliable D call. This CDR3 is CASSYGLTANTEAFF. For the CDR3, the DNA is TGCGCCAGCAGCTACGGACTCACAGCGAACACTGAAGCTTTCTTT.